This T cell receptor beta chain was captured by sequencing in a study of shared clonotypes between healthy human individuals. Study details: CD4 naive cells filled three plates per donor, CD4 memory three, CD8 naive two and CD8 memory one.

The CDR3 covers 16 residues. Germline-derived CDR1 and CDR2 are SGHTA and FQGNSA. V lost 2 bases, J lost 2 bases, and 15 bases lay in between. Study-wide findings and caveats: Investigators expected sequencing depth to affect clonotype sharing among donors. A small donor pool kept down the genetic and exposure-history diversity that was represented.

Generated by immunoSEQ multiplex PCR, the TCRdb table keeps only in-frame clones and is missing some. The data contain some 800,000 clones, almost 95% of them singletons. As for this clone: Its target is unknown.

Naivety among CD8 cells was defined by CD45RO negativity and positive CCR7 selection, thereby excluding terminally differentiated effector memory CD45RA+ cells. Sample: naive CD8+ T cells sorted from blood. This receptor was taken from a man aged 25-45 years in good health. The J gene is TRBJ1-2, the V gene TRBV7-2, with no clear D. The CDR3 DNA is TGTGCCAGCAGCTTACTCTTAGTCGGTTCGAACTATGGCTACACCTTC. It yields the protein CASSLLLVGSNYGYTF.